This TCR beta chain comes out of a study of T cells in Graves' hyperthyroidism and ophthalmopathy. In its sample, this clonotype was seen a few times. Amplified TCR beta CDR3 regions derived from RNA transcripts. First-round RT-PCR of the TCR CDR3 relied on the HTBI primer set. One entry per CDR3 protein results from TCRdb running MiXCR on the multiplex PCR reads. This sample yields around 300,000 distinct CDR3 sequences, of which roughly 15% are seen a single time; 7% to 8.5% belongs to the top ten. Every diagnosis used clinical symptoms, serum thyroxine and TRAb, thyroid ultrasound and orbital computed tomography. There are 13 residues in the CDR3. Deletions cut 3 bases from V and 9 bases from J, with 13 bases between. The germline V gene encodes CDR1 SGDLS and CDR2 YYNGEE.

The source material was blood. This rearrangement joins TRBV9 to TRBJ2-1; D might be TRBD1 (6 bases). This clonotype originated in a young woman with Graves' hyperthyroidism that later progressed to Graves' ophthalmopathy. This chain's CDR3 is CASSGTDPTEQFF. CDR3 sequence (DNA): TGTGCCAGCAGCGGGACAGACCCCACTGAGCAGTTCTTC. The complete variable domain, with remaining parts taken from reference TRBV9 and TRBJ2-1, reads DSGVTQTPKHLITATGQRVTLRCSPRSGDLSVYWYQQSLDQGLQFLIQYYNGEERAKGNILERFSAQQFPDLHSELNLSSLELGDSALYFCASSGTDPTEQFFGPGTRLTVL.